This T cell receptor (beta chain) was identified in a study of shared clonotypes between healthy human individuals. Deep level was the assay's run setting. In the original processing: ImmunoSEQ output lacked quality scores and full-length reads, limiting matched filtering. The data were produced by immunoSEQ multiplex PCR, yet TCRdb's version contains in-frame clones alone and is incomplete. For V, J and clone size, that table is used; D and trimming come from the DNA. The sample has some 480,000 clones, around 80% seen once; the top ten hold approximately 12%. Trimming removed 2 bases at V and 5 bases at J, with 11 bases between. This CDR3 spans 14 amino acids. Per germline, CDR1 SGHTA and CDR2 FQGNSA.

This sequence originates from a woman in her thirties or forties in good health. Some clones in this sample may be carry-over from other donors' samples. Sequenced: PBMCs. The rearrangement joins TRBV7-2 to TRBJ2-3; weak D call: TRBD2 (6 bases). CDR3 bases: TGTGCCAGCAGCTTACAGGCGGGAAGAGATACGCAGTATTTT. Encoded protein: CASSLQAGRDTQYF.